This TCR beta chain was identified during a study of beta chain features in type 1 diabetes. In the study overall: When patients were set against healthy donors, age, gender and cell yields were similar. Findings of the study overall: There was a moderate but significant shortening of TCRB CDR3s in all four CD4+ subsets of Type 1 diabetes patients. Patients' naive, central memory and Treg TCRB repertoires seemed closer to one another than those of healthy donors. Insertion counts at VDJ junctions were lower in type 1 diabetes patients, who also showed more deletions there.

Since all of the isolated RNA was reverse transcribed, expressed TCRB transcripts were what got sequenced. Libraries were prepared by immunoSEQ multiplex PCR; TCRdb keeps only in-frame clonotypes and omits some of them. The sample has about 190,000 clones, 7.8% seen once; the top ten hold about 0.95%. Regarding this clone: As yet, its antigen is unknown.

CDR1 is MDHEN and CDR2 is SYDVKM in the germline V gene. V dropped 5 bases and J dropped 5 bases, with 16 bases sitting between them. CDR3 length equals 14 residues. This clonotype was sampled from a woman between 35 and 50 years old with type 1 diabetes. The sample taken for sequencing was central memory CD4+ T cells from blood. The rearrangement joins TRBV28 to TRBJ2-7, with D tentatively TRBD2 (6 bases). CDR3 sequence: CASSPGTLSDEQYF. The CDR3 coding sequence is TGTGCCAGCAGTCCCGGGACTTTGAGCGACGAGCAGTACTTC.